These 19 T cell receptor beta chains were all obtained from the same sample, sequenced in a study of immune evolution from preneoplasia to lung adenocarcinoma. Clones were read by immunoSEQ multiplex PCR, and TCRdb kept only the in-frame ones, dropping some. The sample records about 9,600 clones, approximately 80% being singletons. The sample was FFPE minimally invasive lung adenocarcinoma tissue. Receptors were obtained from an older person with lung adenocarcinoma.

This clone came up once. The genes are TRBV30 and TRBJ1-5; no clear D gene. Looked up from germline, CDR1 is GTSNPN and CDR2 is SVGIG (reference sequence). This CDR3 spans 13 amino acids. V lost 3 bases, J lost 3 bases, and 9 bases lay in between. CDR3 coding DNA: TGTGCCTGGAGCCCAGCAACCAATCAGCCCCAGCATTTT. This encodes CAWSPATNQPQHF.

The chain employs TRBV19 and TRBJ2-1; no firm D call. Trimming removed 2 bases at V and 5 bases at J, with 7 bases between. Per germline, CDR1 LNHDA and CDR2 SQIVND (reference sequence). The CDR3 covers 13 residues. In nucleotides, the CDR3 is TGTGCCAGTAGTATAAAGATTAACAATGAGCAGTTCTTC. This gives the protein CASSIKINNEQFF. Supplemented by reference TRBV19 and TRBJ2-1, the full variable domain reads DGGITQSPKYLFRKEGQNVTLSCEQNLNHDAMYWYRQDPGQGLRLIYYSQIVNDFQKGDIAEGYSVSREKKESFPLTVTSAQKNPTAFYLCASSIKINNEQFFGPGTRLTVL.

This clone showed up just once. This chain connects TRBV7-9 to TRBJ2-3; possibly TRBD1 or TRBD2 for D (7 bases each). CDR1 SEHNR and CDR2 FQNEAQ come from the germline V gene (reference sequence). This CDR3 has 17 amino acids. V lost 3 bases and J 3 bases, leaving 19 bases between the germline ends. CDR3 bases: TGTGCCAGCAGCTTCGAGCAGACAGGGAGGGGGACAGATACGCAGTATTTT. It is translated as CASSFEQTGRGTDTQYF. Full variable domain (outside the CDR3, taken from reference TRBV7-9 and TRBJ2-3): DTGVSQNPRHKITKRGQNVTFRCDPISEHNRLYWYRQTLGQGPEFLTYFQNEAQLEKSRLLSDRFSAERPKGSFSTLEIQRTEQGDSAMYLCASSFEQTGRGTDTQYFGPGTRLTVL.

In regard to this clone: A junction boundary mismatches the germline segment, possibly from a read error. The gene calls are TRBV7-9 and TRBJ1-5, with D hard to call. CDR3 length: 13 residues. Germline V gives CDR1 SEHNR, CDR2 FQNEAQ (reference sequence). As DNA, the CDR3 is TGTGCCAGCAGCTTTGCAGGCAACCAGCCCCAGCATTTT. This codes for CASSFAGNQPQHF.

The chain employs TRBV11-2 and TRBJ2-5, with 8 bases aligning to TRBD1. The CDR3 is 14 amino acids. CDR1 and CDR2 (germline): SGHAT, FQNNGV. The trim removed 4 bases at V and 3 bases at J, leaving 4 bases unmatched. CDR3 nucleotide sequence: TGTGCCAGCAGCTCAGGGACAGGAGAAGAGACCCAGTACTTC. Translated: CASSSGTGEETQYF.

V is TRBV5-1 and J is TRBJ2-3; D gene uncertain. Germline CDR1 SGHRS, CDR2 YFSETQ. V gave up 4 bases and J gave up 2 bases, with 8 bases separating them. CDR3 length equals 13 residues. DNA for the CDR3: TGCGCCAGCAGCCCGTGGGCCACAGATACGCAGTATTTT. Its protein is CASSPWATDTQYF.

This sequence joins TRBV2 and TRBJ1-4; D not resolved. This CDR3 is 17 amino acids long. Germline CDR1 reads SNHLY; CDR2 reads FYNNEI. V gave up 7 bases and J gave up 6 bases, with 24 bases separating them. This CDR3 reads CASTQHGRATFDEKLFF. As DNA, the CDR3 is TGTGCCAGCACCCAGCATGGGCGCGCAACTTTTGATGAAAAACTGTTTTTT.

The gene calls are TRBV7-3 and TRBJ1-6, with a tentative D call TRBD1 (5 bases). The germline gives CDR1 SGHTA, CDR2 FQGTGA. Trimming removed 2 bases at V and 7 bases at J, with 6 bases between. The CDR3 totals 13 residues. The CDR3 spells CASSLDSNSPLHF. CDR3 nucleotides: TGTGCCAGCAGCTTAGACAGCAATTCACCCCTCCACTTT.

This clone has just one count. The V and J genes are TRBV29-1 and TRBJ2-3; 7 bases are a match to TRBD2. The CDR3 consists of 12 residues. Germline V CDR1 and CDR2: SQVTM, ANQGSEA. J gave up 3 bases and V 7 bases, and 4 bases lay outside the gene matches. The CDR3 loop is CSANSGTDTQYF. CDR3 nucleotide sequence: TGCAGCGCCAATAGCGGGACAGATACGCAGTATTTT.

The chain combines TRBV29-1 with TRBJ2-6, with a possible D match to TRBD1 (6 bases). Looked up from germline, CDR1 is SQVTM and CDR2 is ANQGSEA. V lost 5 bases to trimming and J lost 2 bases, with 7 bases between them. The length of the CDR3 is 13 residues. The CDR3 DNA follows: TGCAGCGTTCCAGGGGCTGGGGCCAACGTCCTGACTTTC. This gives the protein CSVPGAGANVLTF.

This clone was counted a few times. The chain is built from TRBV28 and TRBJ2-7; 8 bases match TRBD2. The V gene's germline CDR1 is MDHEN and CDR2 SYDVKM. J lost 0 bases, V lost 5 bases, and 3 bases had no gene match. CDR3 size: 14 residues. CDR3 DNA sequence: TGTGCCAGCAGTGAAACTAGCGGCTCCTACGAGCAGTACTTC. The encoded protein is CASSETSGSYEQYF.

The chain links TRBV19 to TRBJ2-6; perhaps TRBD1 as D (5 bases). This CDR3 has 17 residues. Trimming pared 5 bases from V and 0 bases from J, leaving 14 bases between. Germline loops: CDR1 LNHDA, CDR2 SQIVND (reference sequence). Here the CDR3 DNA reads TGTGCCAGTAGTTCAGGGATGAAAAGCTCTGGGGCCAACGTCCTGACTTTC. This translates into CASSSGMKSSGANVLTF.

CDR3 coding DNA: TGTGCCAGCAGCTTGGTGGAGACCCAGTACTTC. Protein: CASSLVETQYF. The genes are TRBV5-8 and TRBJ2-5; the D is unclear. The CDR3 loop spans 11 amino acids. Germline loops: CDR1 SGHTS, CDR2 YDEGEE. Trimming took 0 bases from V and 5 from J, leaving 2 bases between them.

The rearrangement links TRBV2 to TRBJ2-7; D uncertain. The CDR3 extends over 13 amino acids. Germline CDR1 and CDR2: SNHLY and FYNNEI. V lost 6 bases and J 2 bases, leaving 11 bases between the germline ends. The CDR3 region is CASRMTPTYEQYF. The CDR3 bases are TGTGCCAGCAGGATGACACCGACCTACGAGCAGTACTTC. Full variable domain (missing parts from reference TRBV2 and TRBJ2-7): EPEVTQTPSHQVTQMGQEVILRCVPISNHLYFYWYRQILGQKVEFLVSFYNNEISEKSEIFDDQFSVERPDGSNFTLKIRSTKLEDSAMYFCASRMTPTYEQYFGPGTRLTVT.

The chain carries TRBV5-1 and TRBJ2-1; tentative D call: TRBD1 (5 bases). Germline V gene sequence: CDR1 SGHRS, CDR2 YFSETQ. The CDR3 is made up of 13 amino acids. V was pared by 5 bases and J by 2 bases, with 8 bases between. The CDR3 loop is CASRRGTYNEQFF. CDR3 sequence (DNA): TGCGCCAGCAGAAGGGGTACCTACAATGAGCAGTTCTTC.

This chain joins TRBV4-2 and TRBJ2-4; D unresolved. The ends were cut back, 8 bases at V and 0 bases at J, with 14 bases in the middle. Germline CDR1 and CDR2: LGHNA and YNFKEQ. The CDR3 loop spans 15 amino acids. CDR3 in DNA: TGTGCCAGCCGCCGGATGGGGTTAGCCAAAAACATTCAGTACTTC. Protein product: CASRRMGLAKNIQYF.

With regard to this clone: One end of the junction is discordant with germline, which a read error may explain. V usage is TRBV27 and J usage is TRBJ1-1; D might be TRBD1 (5 bases). Germline lookup yields CDR1 MNHEY and CDR2 SMNVEV (reference sequence). CDR3 length equals 11 residues. The CDR3 protein is CFRAENTEAFF. For the CDR3, the DNA is TGCTTCAGGGCCGAGAACACTGAAGCTTTCTTT.

The chain employs TRBV28 and TRBJ2-7; D not resolved. V was pared by 3 bases and J by 2 bases, with 8 bases between. The CDR3 spans 13 residues. Per the germline V gene, CDR1 is MDHEN and CDR2 is SYDVKM. CDR3 sequence: CASSFLGTYEQYF. The CDR3 DNA reads as TGTGCCAGCAGTTTCCTGGGGACCTACGAGCAGTACTTC.

This clone has only one observation. The rearrangement joins TRBV6-5 to TRBJ1-1; the D is unclear. The V gene's germline CDR1 is MNHEY and CDR2 SVGAGI. The CDR3 is 11 residues long. V was cut by 6 bases and J by 8 bases, with 10 bases left in between. The CDR3 nucleotides read TGTGCCAGCAGCCGAGGACGGGAAGCTTTCTTT. It yields the protein CASSRGREAFF.